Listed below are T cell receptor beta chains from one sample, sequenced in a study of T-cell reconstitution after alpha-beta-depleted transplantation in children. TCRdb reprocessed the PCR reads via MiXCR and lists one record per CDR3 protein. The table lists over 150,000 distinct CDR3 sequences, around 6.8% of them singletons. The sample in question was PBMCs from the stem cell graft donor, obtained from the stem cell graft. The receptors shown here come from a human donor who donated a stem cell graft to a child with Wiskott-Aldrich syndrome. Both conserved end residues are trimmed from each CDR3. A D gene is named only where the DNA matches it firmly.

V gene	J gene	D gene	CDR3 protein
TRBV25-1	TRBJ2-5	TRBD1	ASSPPGTGGETQY
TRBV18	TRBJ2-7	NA	ASSPERPNHREQY
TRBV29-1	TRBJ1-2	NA	SVGRGVDYGYT
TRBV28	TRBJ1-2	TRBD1	ATEGDRPYGYT
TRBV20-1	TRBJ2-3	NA	SAREDGDTQY
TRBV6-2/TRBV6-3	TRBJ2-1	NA	ASSEGGEQF
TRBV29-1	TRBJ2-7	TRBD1	SAGQGAAYEQY
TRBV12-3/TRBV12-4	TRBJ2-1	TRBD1	ASRRTGSEQF
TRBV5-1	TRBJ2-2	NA	ASTWFPTGLNTGELF
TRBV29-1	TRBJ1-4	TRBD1	SVTGQGAEKLF
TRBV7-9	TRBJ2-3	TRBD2	ASSFPTSGGANTQY
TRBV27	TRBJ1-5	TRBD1	ASTTTGGNQPQH
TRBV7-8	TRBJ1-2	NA	ASSLGQTYGYT
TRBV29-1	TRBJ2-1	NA	SVERGGGYPYNEQF
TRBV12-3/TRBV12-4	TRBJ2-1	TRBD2	ASTRSGSIYNEQF
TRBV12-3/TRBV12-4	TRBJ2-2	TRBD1	ASSFGDRVLF
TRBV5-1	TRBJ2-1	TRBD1	ASSQDSGTVVDEQF
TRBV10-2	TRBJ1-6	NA	ASSEIGNSPLH
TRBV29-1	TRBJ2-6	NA	SVRTVNSGANVLT
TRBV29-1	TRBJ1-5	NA	SVAPAGLNQPQH
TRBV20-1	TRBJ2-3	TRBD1	SARAPGQSTDTQY
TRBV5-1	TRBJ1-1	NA	ASSLGTEGTEAF
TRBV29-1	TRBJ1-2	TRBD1	SADDRGRNGYT
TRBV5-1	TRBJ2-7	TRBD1	ASSDKGQGPYEQY
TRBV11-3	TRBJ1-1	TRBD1	ASSLVDRGYPEAF
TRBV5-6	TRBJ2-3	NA	ASSWGNGVSTDTQY
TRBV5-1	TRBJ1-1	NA	ASSDQERTEAF
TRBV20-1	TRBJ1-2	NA	SASGGADVSGYT
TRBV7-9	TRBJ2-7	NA	ASSSPPSRDEQY
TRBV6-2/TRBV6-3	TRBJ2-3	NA	ASRNGDTQY
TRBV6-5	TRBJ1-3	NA	ASSYSITGGNTIY
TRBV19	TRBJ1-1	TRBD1	ASSIVGTGRTEAF
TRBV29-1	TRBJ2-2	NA	SAQTVTNTGELF
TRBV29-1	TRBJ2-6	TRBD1	SVQGAGANVLT
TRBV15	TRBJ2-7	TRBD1	ATSRTGGTYEQY
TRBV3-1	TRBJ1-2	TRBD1	ASSQALTGNYGYT
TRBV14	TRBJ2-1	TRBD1	ASSQGTGLNVDEQF
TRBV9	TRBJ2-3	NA	ASSVYSGTSADTQY
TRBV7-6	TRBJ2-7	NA	ASSLGVGQAYEQY
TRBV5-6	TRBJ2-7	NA	ASSSRLGEQY
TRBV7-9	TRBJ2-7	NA	ASSLAGVLYEQY
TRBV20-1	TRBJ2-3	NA	STELTDTQY
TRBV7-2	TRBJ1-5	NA	ASSLGVQPQH
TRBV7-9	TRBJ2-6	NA	ASSFGQQVAGANVLT
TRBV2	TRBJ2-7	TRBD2	ASSEEAGGYEQY
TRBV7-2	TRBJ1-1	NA	ASSLAGHKNTEAF
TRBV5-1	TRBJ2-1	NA	ASSLGPEHEQF
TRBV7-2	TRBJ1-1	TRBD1	ASILDSGGRTEAF
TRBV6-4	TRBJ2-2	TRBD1	ASSSRDSTGELF
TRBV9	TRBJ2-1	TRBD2	ASSETSGNEQF
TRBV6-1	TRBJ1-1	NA	ASSEYLGSNTEAF
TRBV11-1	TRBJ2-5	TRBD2	ASSPPVGREDYLKETQY
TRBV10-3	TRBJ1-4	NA	AISEDREKLF
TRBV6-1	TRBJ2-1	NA	ASGPRTEVNEQF
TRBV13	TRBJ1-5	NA	ASSLRGYSNQPQH